The 17 T cell receptor beta chains reported below all come from one sample, sequenced in a study of glioma-infiltrating T cells after dendritic cell vaccination. TCRdb's copy holds only in-frame clones and misses some; the assay was immunoSEQ multiplex PCR. Of approximately 100,000 clones listed, roughly 76% are singletons. The source material was blood, sampled before dendritic cell vaccination. These receptors came from a human donor with glioblastoma.

The chain has TRBV5-1 and TRBJ1-1; the match to TRBD1 covers 8 bases. J gave up 5 bases and V 4 bases, and 7 bases lay outside the gene matches. Germline V gives CDR1 SGHRS, CDR2 YFSETQ. The CDR3 totals 14 residues. The CDR3 loop reads CASSPMDRETEAFF. CDR3 bases: TGCGCCAGCAGCCCTATGGACAGGGAGACTGAAGCTTTCTTT.

The rearrangement links TRBV12-5 to TRBJ2-1; possibly TRBD2 for D (6 bases). CDR3 length: 17 residues. With 0 bases removed from V and 2 bases from J, the gap between germline ends came to 14 bases. In germline, CDR1 is LGHNT, CDR2 FRNRAP. The CDR3: CASGLVVGGAPYNEQFF. The CDR3 bases are TGTGCTAGTGGTTTGGTAGTTGGCGGGGCCCCCTACAATGAGCAGTTCTTC.

The V call is TRBV18, the J call TRBJ2-7, with TRBD1 matching 7 bases. With 3 bases clipped from V and 2 bases from J, the junction kept 13 bases outside the gene matches. The CDR3 sequence is 17 residues long. Germline lookup yields CDR1 KGHSH and CDR2 LQKENI. Written as DNA, the CDR3 is TGTGCCAGCTCACCGACGGTACCGGGACAGACAACCTACGAGCAGTACTTC. It codes for CASSPTVPGQTTYEQYF.

The V gene is TRBV5-1, the J gene TRBJ1-2; TRBD1 is a possible D gene (6 bases). The CDR3 consists of 12 residues. V was trimmed by 4 bases and J by 7 bases, leaving 11 bases between them. Germline loops: CDR1 SGHRS, CDR2 YFSETQ. The CDR3, as DNA: TGCGCCAGCAGCGGGGGGGCCGGTGGCTACACCTTC. Translating gives CASSGGAGGYTF.

The gene calls are TRBV5-1 and TRBJ2-1; TRBD2 matches 8 bases. CDR1 SGHRS and CDR2 YFSETQ come from the germline V gene. With 0 bases clipped from V and 7 bases from J, the junction kept 3 bases outside the gene matches. The CDR3 consists of 14 residues. The chain's CDR3 is CASSLGASGNEQFF. CDR3 nucleotides: TGCGCCAGCAGCTTGGGCGCTAGCGGGAATGAGCAGTTCTTC.

V gene TRBV5-1 combines with J gene TRBJ2-3; unclear D gene. V lost 1 base to trimming and J lost 5 bases, with 14 bases between them. The V gene's germline CDR1 is SGHRS and CDR2 YFSETQ. The CDR3 has 15 amino acids. CDR3 region: CASSLTRGRIDTQYF. CDR3 nucleotide sequence: TGCGCCAGCAGCTTGACCCGCGGCCGGATAGATACGCAGTATTTT.

The V gene is TRBV6-1, the J gene TRBJ2-3; 8 bases are shared with TRBD1. The CDR3 length is 15 residues. V dropped 7 bases and J dropped 1; count of bases not matched to a gene: 7. The germline V gene has CDR1 MNHNS and CDR2 SASEGT. In nucleotides, the CDR3 is TGTGCCAGCACAAGACAGGGGATTCGCACAGATACGCAGTATTTT. This translates into CASTRQGIRTDTQYF.

This clone was picked up one time. CDR3 in DNA: TGCGCCAGCAGCTTCCTGCTGAGCTCCTACGAGCAGTACTTC. This translates into CASSFLLSSYEQYF. The chain recombines TRBV5-1 with TRBJ2-7; no definite D call. The germline V gene encodes CDR1 SGHRS and CDR2 YFSETQ. V was shortened by 2 bases and J by 0 bases, with 9 bases between the two germline ends. The CDR3 runs to 14 residues.

The CDR3 protein is CASGLLGGASGGYTF. CDR3 nucleotides: TGTGCTAGTGGTCTACTGGGGGGGGCCTCGGGCGGCTACACCTTC. The chain employs TRBV12-5 and TRBJ1-2; tentative D call: TRBD1 (6 bases). This CDR3 has 15 residues. Germline-derived CDR1 and CDR2 are LGHNT and FRNRAP. V was clipped by 5 bases and J by 8 bases, with 21 bases between them.

The chain couples TRBV30 to TRBJ2-3; the D gene is possibly TRBD1 (6 bases). Germline CDR1 and CDR2: GTSNPN and SVGIG (reference sequence). V dropped 2 bases and J dropped 1 base, with 13 bases sitting between them. The length of the CDR3 is 15 residues. CDR3 bases: TGTGCCTGGAGTTCTGGGGGCTTGGGCACAGATACGCAGTATTTT. It specifies CAWSSGGLGTDTQYF. The variable domain in full, completed from reference TRBV30 and TRBJ2-3, reads SQTIHQWPATLVQPVGSPLSLECTVEGTSNPNLYWYRQAAGRGLQLLFYSVGIGQISSEVPQNLSASRPQDRQFILSSKKLLLSDSGFYLCAWSSGGLGTDTQYFGPGTRLTVL.

The gene calls are TRBV29-1 and TRBJ2-7; D gene unclear. Per germline, CDR1 SQVTM and CDR2 ANQGSEA. This CDR3 is 12 amino acids long. V was shortened by 4 bases and J by 0 bases, with 7 bases between the two germline ends. CDR3 DNA: TGCAGCGTTGTTGGCGGCTCCTACGAGCAGTACTTC. Amino acids: CSVVGGSYEQYF.

This sequence joins TRBV5-1 and TRBJ1-2; 11 nucleotides line up with TRBD1. Germline assignment: CDR1 SGHRS and CDR2 YFSETQ. The V and J ends lost 1 base and 4 bases, in that order; junction bases with no gene match: 6. This CDR3 is 16 amino acids long. CDR3 DNA sequence: TGCGCCAGCAGCTTGCGGACAGGGGGCGAGGGCTATGGCTACACCTTC. It translates to CASSLRTGGEGYGYTF.

The V and J genes are TRBV6-5 and TRBJ1-5; 7 bases agree with TRBD1. Germline V gene sequence: CDR1 MNHEY, CDR2 SVGAGI. After removal of 6 bases from V and 3 bases from J, the junction contained 8 bases not matched to a gene. CDR3 length: 15 amino acids. This CDR3 reads CASSTDRTPNQPQHF. The DNA for the CDR3 is TGTGCCAGCAGCACGGACAGGACCCCCAATCAGCCCCAGCATTTT.

The genes are TRBV14 and TRBJ2-6; the D is unclear. The CDR3 spans 15 residues. The germline V gene encodes CDR1 SGHDN and CDR2 FVKESK. Deletions cut 4 bases from V and 5 bases from J, with 12 bases between. The CDR3 DNA sequence: TGTGCCAGCAGCCTTACACACAGCTGGGCCAACGTCCTGACTTTC. Amino acids: CASSLTHSWANVLTF.

This sequence joins TRBV7-3 and TRBJ1-6; the D is unclear. With 2 bases removed from V and 7 bases from J, the gap between germline ends came to 9 bases. Germline values: CDR1 SGHTA, CDR2 FQGTGA. The CDR3 contains 14 residues. As DNA, the CDR3 is TGTGCCAGCAGCTTATCTGGGGAGAATTCACCCCTCCACTTT. This codes for CASSLSGENSPLHF. Full variable domain (remainder filled in from reference TRBV7-3 and TRBJ1-6): GAGVSQTPSNKVTEKGKYVELRCDPISGHTALYWYRQSLGQGPEFLIYFQGTGAADDSGLPNDRFFAVRPEGSVSTLKIQRTERGDSAVYLCASSLSGENSPLHFGNGTRLTVT.

This sequence joins TRBV5-4 and TRBJ1-1, with no clear D. The germline V gene has CDR1 SGHNT and CDR2 YYREEE (reference sequence). The CDR3 runs 14 residues. V was trimmed by 5 bases and J by 4 bases, leaving 15 bases between them. The CDR3 region is CASRAMGGSTEAFF. DNA of the CDR3: TGTGCCAGCAGGGCAATGGGTGGGAGCACTGAAGCTTTCTTT.

This chain joins TRBV6-1 and TRBJ2-1; 8 nucleotides agree with TRBD1. The CDR3 is made up of 16 amino acids. Germline V lookup: CDR1 MNHNS, CDR2 SASEGT. Germline trimming cut 4 bases from V and 10 bases from J; bases unmatched to any gene: 15. CDR3 in amino acids: CASSAFSVTGAWEQFF. DNA of the CDR3: TGTGCCAGCAGTGCCTTTAGTGTGACAGGGGCTTGGGAGCAGTTCTTC.